The clone carrying this TCR beta chain was recorded at least ten times. This sample was taken from a study of tumor-infiltrating lymphocytes in oesophageal squamous cell carcinoma. V lost 4 bases to trimming and J lost 0 bases, with 13 bases between them. CDR3 length: 15 residues. Per germline, CDR1 SGHKS and CDR2 YYEKEE (reference sequence). TCRdb passed the PCR reads through MiXCR, listing each CDR3 protein once. The data show about 18,000 distinct CDR3 sequences, around 40% seen once. The origin of this receptor is a female donor with esophageal squamous cell carcinoma. The J gene is TRBJ1-1, the V gene TRBV5-5; no firm D call. The sequencing sample was made of normal esophageal tissue next to the tumor. CDR3 in amino acids: CASSIVNPVNTEAFF. The CDR3 DNA is TGTGCCAGCAGCATTGTGAACCCTGTGAACACTGAAGCTTTCTTT. Drawing the rest from reference TRBV5-5 and TRBJ1-1, the complete variable domain is DAGVTQSPTHLIKTRGQQVTLRCSPISGHKSVSWYQQVLGQGPQFIFQYYEKEERGRGNFPDRFSARQFPNYSSELNVNALLLGDSALYLCASSIVNPVNTEAFFGQGTRLTVV.